Below are 13 T cell receptor beta chains sequenced from a single sample in a study of neurological immune-mediated disorders. TCRdb processed the 5' RACE reads anew with MiXCR; each CDR3 protein has one entry. The data hold 75,000 to 80,000 distinct CDR3 sequences, with 5% to 5.5% observed a single time. Sequencing input: PBMCs. The receptor source for this set is a woman younger than 45 with multiple sclerosis.

Ten or more counts support this clonotype. This chain connects TRBV30 to TRBJ1-5; a possible D gene is TRBD1 (6 bases). CDR1 is GTSNPN, CDR2 SVGIG, per germline (reference sequence). This CDR3 has 17 residues. V lost 3 bases and J lost 4, with 22 bases in between. The CDR3 loop reads CAWSAFETGSGNQPQHF. The CDR3 nucleotides read TGTGCCTGGAGCGCGTTTGAAACAGGGAGTGGGAATCAGCCCCAGCATTTT.

This clonotype was seen at least ten times. In nucleotides, the CDR3 is TGTGCCATTGGTGAGGGGGTGGAAGTGACCCAGTACTTC. Translating gives CAIGEGVEVTQYF. This rearrangement joins TRBV10-3 to TRBJ2-5; TRBD1 is a possible D gene (6 bases). Between the trimmed V and J ends, which lost 9 bases and 7 bases, there was a span of 18 bases. From germline, CDR1 is ENHRY and CDR2 SYGVKD. The CDR3 extends over 13 amino acids.

This clonotype was recorded at least ten times. The chain has TRBV3-1 and TRBJ2-5; 14 bases are a match to TRBD2. This CDR3 has 17 amino acids. CDR1 is LGHDT and CDR2 is YNNKEL in the germline V gene (reference sequence). V gave up 1 base and J gave up 5 bases; unmatched junction bases: 6. The CDR3 DNA follows: TGTGCCAGCAGCCAAGGGGGACTAGCGGGAGATTTGGAGACCCAGTACTTC. Its translation is CASSQGGLAGDLETQYF.

This clonotype was seen at least ten times. The gene calls are TRBV29-1 and TRBJ1-1; D ambiguous. This CDR3 has 14 residues. Germline values: CDR1 SQVTM, CDR2 ANQGSEA. Deletions cut 4 bases from V and 0 bases from J, with 12 bases between. In DNA, the CDR3 is TGCAGCGTTGTGGTGGGATCCATGAACACTGAAGCTTTCTTT. Its protein is CSVVVGSMNTEAFF.

There are many counts of this clonotype. The V call is TRBV6-2 or TRBV6-3, the J call TRBJ1-5; D is unresolved. CDR1 is MNHEY, CDR2 SVGEGT, per germline. Trimming shortened V by 0 bases and J by 0 bases, and 12 bases separated the two germline ends. The CDR3 is 17 residues long. CDR3 in amino acids: CASSYSKAGRSNQPQHF. For the CDR3, the DNA is TGTGCCAGCAGTTACTCGAAGGCGGGCCGTAGCAATCAGCCCCAGCATTTT.

This clonotype was observed at least ten times. This chain joins TRBV20-1 and TRBJ2-5, with D possibly being TRBD2 (6 bases). Trimming removed 5 bases from V and 9 bases from J, with 19 bases in between. CDR3 length: 13 amino acids. CDR1 and CDR2 (germline): DFQATT, SNEGSKA (reference sequence). This CDR3 reads CSASGDLKAAQYF. The CDR3 DNA sequence: TGCAGTGCTTCCGGGGACTTGAAGGCGGCCCAGTACTTC.

This clonotype was seen at least ten times. The chain combines TRBV20-1 with TRBJ2-1; the D gene could be TRBD1 or TRBD2 (6 bases each). Trimming shortened V by 4 bases and J by 7 bases, and 17 bases separated the two germline ends. The length of the CDR3 is 14 residues. The V gene's germline CDR1 is DFQATT and CDR2 SNEGSKA (reference sequence). CDR3 sequence (DNA): TGCAGTGCTAAACGGGGGCGCTTGTATAATGAGCAGTTCTTC. Its protein is CSAKRGRLYNEQFF.

This clonotype was detected many times. The chain carries TRBV23-1 and TRBJ1-1; 9 bases map to TRBD1. TRBV23-1 is labeled an ORF, and its function is uncertain. V lost 4 bases and J lost 8; bases outside the gene matches: 2. The CDR3 contains 12 residues. CDR3 residues: CASSRGQGEAFF. The CDR3 DNA reads TGCGCCAGCAGTCGAGGACAGGGGGAAGCTTTCTTT.

This clonotype was seen many times. The V call is TRBV20-1, the J call TRBJ1-1; TRBD1 might be the D (6 bases). Germline-derived CDR1 and CDR2 are DFQATT and SNEGSKA (reference sequence). Between the trimmed V and J ends, which lost 0 bases and 4 bases, there was a span of 12 bases. The CDR3 has 14 residues. CDR3 bases: TGCAGTGCTAGAGATCCTCAGGGGAGCACTGAAGCTTTCTTT. The encoded protein is CSARDPQGSTEAFF.

This clonotype was counted many times. The chain recombines TRBV20-1 with TRBJ1-2; no clear D gene. The germline gives CDR1 DFQATT, CDR2 SNEGSKA (reference sequence). The CDR3 sequence is 13 residues long. The V end lost 0 bases, the J end lost 8 bases, and 13 bases lay between the germline ends. CDR3 in amino acids: CSARDLRDDGYTF. In DNA form, the CDR3 reads TGCAGTGCTAGAGATCTAAGGGATGACGGCTACACCTTC.

This clonotype was observed many times. This CDR3 is CASSRDRGRQPQHF. As DNA, the CDR3 is TGTGCCAGCAGTCGGGACAGGGGCCGGCAGCCCCAGCATTTT. The chain carries TRBV12-3 or TRBV12-4 and TRBJ1-5; 10 nucleotides agree with TRBD1. J was trimmed by 7 bases and V by 5 bases; bases with no gene match: 5. This CDR3 has 14 amino acids.

There are many counts of this clonotype. The CDR3 nucleotides are TGTGCCAGCAGCCGCGGGACTCTGAAGACCCAGTACTTC. Its protein is CASSRGTLKTQYF. This chain links TRBV3-1 with TRBJ2-5, with D possibly matching TRBD2 (6 bases). This CDR3 contains 13 residues. V was trimmed by 4 bases and J by 6 bases, leaving 12 bases between them. In germline, CDR1 is LGHDT, CDR2 YNNKEL (reference sequence).

There are many counts of this clonotype. The chain uses TRBV2 and TRBJ1-2; a weak D match, TRBD1 (6 bases). The CDR3 length is 16 residues. V was clipped by 4 bases and J by 3 bases, with 18 bases between them. Per the germline V gene, CDR1 is SNHLY and CDR2 is FYNNEI. The CDR3 DNA is TGTGCCAGCAGTGGAATGAAGGGGGGCTCCCACTATGGCTACACCTTC. This codes for CASSGMKGGSHYGYTF. The entire variable domain, with the rest obtained from reference TRBV2 and TRBJ1-2, is as follows: EPEVTQTPSHQVTQMGQEVILRCVPISNHLYFYWYRQILGQKVEFLVSFYNNEISEKSEIFDDQFSVERPDGSNFTLKIRSTKLEDSAMYFCASSGMKGGSHYGYTFGSGTRLTVV.